This TCR beta chain is from a study of T-cell memory formation after mild COVID-19. The wider study: Among the donors, TCR clusters were largely specific to each donor.

Each CDR3 protein is one row after TCRdb ran MiXCR on the 5' RACE reads. The profile covers approximately 300,000 distinct CDR3 sequences, with just under 20% appearing a single time and under 25% taken by the ten largest. Trimming stripped 5 bases from V and 5 bases from J, with 15 bases between. In germline, CDR1 is SGHVS, CDR2 FQNEAQ. The CDR3 length is 14 residues. The TCR sequence derives from a man between 18 and 35 years old who had mild COVID-19 (a few samples of this study predate the infection). Cell type and time point are not known. The chain combines TRBV7-8 with TRBJ2-5; TRBD2 is a possible D gene (6 bases). Sequences were obtained from PBMCs or a T cell subset sorted from them (not recorded which). This CDR3 reads CASSPMTRWETQYF. CDR3 DNA: TGTGCCAGCAGCCCGATGACTAGATGGGAGACCCAGTACTTC.